This T cell receptor beta chain appears in the sequencing data of a study of T cells in Graves' hyperthyroidism and ophthalmopathy (dated by TCRdb to about 2019). At the level of the whole study: Peripheral blood samples were taken at initial diagnosis, before any treatment was given. A discovery cohort of about a hundred patients, 43 with Graves' ophthalmopathy and fewer than 65 with stable Graves' hyperthyroidism, was used to find distinguishing TCR V-J signatures. Whether ophthalmopathy could be predicted prospectively was tested in an independent validation cohort made up of 18 to 20 hyperthyroidism patients plus 17 patients who later progressed to ophthalmopathy. The 90 to 100 discovery patients were randomly divided into training and test sets at a 7:3 ratio. In addition, the study compared T-cell repertoires in thyroid tissue and in blood from a handful of Graves' hyperthyroidism patients. After sampling, hyperthyroidism patients received methimazole starting at 30 mg daily, and ophthalmopathy patients received high-dose intravenous methylprednisolone. TCR Vbeta CDR3 sequencing of some 140 peripheral blood samples (roughly 41 ophthalmopathy, 75 to 85 hyperthyroidism and some 17 progressor patients) is reported in the paper.

Ophthalmopathy patients had moderately to severely active disease, Clinical Activity Score of at least 3, NOSPECS grade of at least 4, and duration under 3 months. Exclusion was applied to patients with uncontrolled infections, other autoimmune diseases, pregnancy or lactation. Diagnoses relied on clinical symptoms, serum thyroxine and TRAb, thyroid ultrasound and orbital computed tomography. Ficoll-Paque density gradient centrifugation was used to isolate PBMCs from around 10 ml of fresh peripheral blood. Trizol reagent was used to extract total RNA, and RNA quality was then checked on an Agilent 2100 Bioanalyzer. The CDR3 goes from the cysteine to the phenylalanine over 15 residues. Of all the DNA, just the CDR3 is kept, 45 bases in frame from base 1. CDR1 and CDR2 are drawn from the germline V gene: SQVTM, ANQGSEA. V is reduced by 5 bases and J by 1 base, leaving a spacing of 17 bases between them.

A few counts support this clonotype. Its antigen remains unidentified. Base-call qualities are not available, and no considerably larger clone is one nucleotide away. Amplification of TCR beta CDR3 regions was carried out from RNA transcripts. The TCR CDR3 was subjected to a first round of RT-PCR using the HTBI primer set and the Qiagen OneStep RT-PCR kit. The libraries were constructed in a second round of multiplex PCR and then size-selected and purified. Sequencing of the libraries was done on an Illumina HiSeq2000 using paired-end 100 bp reads. From the authors' description of their analysis: SOAPnuke was used to process the raw data, throwing out any read that contained adapters or uncalled bases, had a mean Phred below 15, or lacked an exact constant-primer or identifier match. COPE v1.2.5 was used to merge high-quality paired reads, and clonotypes were defined as unique nucleotide sequences. MiTCR v1.1 was used to align the clonotypes against IMGT TRBV, TRBD and TRBJ reference segments. The analysis included only V-J combinations with a frequency above 0.0001, which together covered 99% to 99.2% of the repertoires. A TCS score was defined as the ratio of F50 (clonal expansion) to E x V (chaos), with BLOSUM62-based TCRdist applied between CDR3 peptides within each V-J. Welch's t-statistics and random forest reduced approximately 520 V-J features to 10 to 15, which were used in a naive Bayes classifier (R e1071). TCRdb reworked the public reads: Q25 trimming with fastp, MiXCR clone assembly, productive beta chains retained. Under each unique CDR3 protein, matching rows form one entry showing the most common genes and DNA. These V and J calls rely on TCRdb rather than the paper's analysis. The sample contains over 350,000 distinct CDR3 sequences, more than 13% of them found a single time. The ten largest clones capture around 28% of the sample.

The investigation overall reported the following: No statistical method was used to fix the sample size in advance, and group allocation was not hidden from the investigators. A model built on a 13 V-J signature distinguished ophthalmopathy from stable hyperthyroidism, reaching about 88% sensitivity and 81.08% specificity in cross-validation and 80%/75% in testing. During validation, the model predicted progression to ophthalmopathy a median of about 5.9 months ahead of onset, with 70.59% sensitivity and roughly 75% specificity. Most expanded thyroid clonotypes (frequency above 0.001) were also found in blood, which suggests that blood repertoires may mirror thyroid immune responses.

The sequenced material came from blood. The sequence was obtained from a man over 45 with Graves' ophthalmopathy. Rearrangement joined TRBV29-1 to TRBJ2-5; the D gene cannot be resolved reliably. At the DNA level, the sequence is TGCAGCGTTTACCTCCTAGGCAAGAGCCAAGAGACCCAGTACTTC. Its amino acids are CSVYLLGKSQETQYF.